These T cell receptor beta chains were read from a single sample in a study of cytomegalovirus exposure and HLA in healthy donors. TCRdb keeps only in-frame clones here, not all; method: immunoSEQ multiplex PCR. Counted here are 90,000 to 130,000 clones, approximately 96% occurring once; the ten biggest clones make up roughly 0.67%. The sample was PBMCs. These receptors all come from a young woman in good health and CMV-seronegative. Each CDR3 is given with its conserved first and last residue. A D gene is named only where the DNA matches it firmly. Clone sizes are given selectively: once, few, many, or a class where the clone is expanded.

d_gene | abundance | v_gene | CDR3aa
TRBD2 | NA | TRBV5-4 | CASSLVGLAGGDTQYF
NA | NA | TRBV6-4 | CASSEQVSNSPLHF
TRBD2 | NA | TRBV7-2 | CASSLAGLAGGPYNEQFF
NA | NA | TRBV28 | CASSLISVGPGGGYTF
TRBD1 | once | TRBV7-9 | CASSHADRGQYEQYF
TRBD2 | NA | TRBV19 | CASREGRLAGGQNTGELFF
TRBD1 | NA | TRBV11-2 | CASSLGVWDTGGTYEQYF
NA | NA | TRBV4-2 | CASHGEGWNTEAFF
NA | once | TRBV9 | CASSVAGSVAETQYF
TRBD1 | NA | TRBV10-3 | CAIRGTGSTEAFF
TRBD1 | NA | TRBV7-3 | CASSLPTGPWTKNIQYF
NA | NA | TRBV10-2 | CASSQGDTQYF
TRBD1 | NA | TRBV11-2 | CASSPIKGQGSYEQYF
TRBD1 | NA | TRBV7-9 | CASSSGQGPYEQYF
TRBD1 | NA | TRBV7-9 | CASSLVGQRQETQYF
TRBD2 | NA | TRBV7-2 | CASSLEGSGGPSSYNEQFF
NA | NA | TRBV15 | CATRSSGANVLTF
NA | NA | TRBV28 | CASSLWLEAFF
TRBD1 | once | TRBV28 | CASSLRTGSGTEAFF
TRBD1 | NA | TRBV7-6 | CASSLARTGTRGDTEAFF
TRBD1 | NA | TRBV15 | CATSRVPRGRFYEQYF
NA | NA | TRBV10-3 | CAISESRTASPYGYTF
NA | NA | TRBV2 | CASSVFSGNTIYF
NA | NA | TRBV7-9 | CASKEGGTEYNEQFF
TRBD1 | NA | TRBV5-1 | CASSYPGTGFREQYF
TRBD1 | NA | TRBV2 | CASSEDRANSPLHF
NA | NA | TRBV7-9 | CASSLGSWGRVSTEAFF
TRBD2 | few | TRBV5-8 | CASSFGLAGGDEQFF
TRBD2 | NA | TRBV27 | CASSGRGRGASHTQYF
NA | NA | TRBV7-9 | CASSLVQGNEAFF
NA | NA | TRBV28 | CASSLGGVGPGNTIYF
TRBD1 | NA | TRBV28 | CASSSKPGQGAGTDTQYF
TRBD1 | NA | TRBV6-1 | CASSEEGQYTDTQYF
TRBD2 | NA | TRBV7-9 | CASSLNRGGTYNEQFF
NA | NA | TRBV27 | CASSLLNTGELFF
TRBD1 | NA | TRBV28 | CASSSGGGWNQPQHF
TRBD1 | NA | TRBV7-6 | CASSNPGTGQETQYF
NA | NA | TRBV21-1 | CASTPGTDINEQFF
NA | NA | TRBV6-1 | CASSEAVIGSAYNSPLHF
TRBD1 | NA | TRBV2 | CARDRDRTTDTQYF
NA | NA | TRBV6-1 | CASSEGTVNNQPQHF
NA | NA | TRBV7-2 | CASSTQGRNTEAFF
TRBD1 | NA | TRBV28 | CASSLRQGMGEAFF
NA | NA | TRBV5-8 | CASTPGDRSNYGYTF
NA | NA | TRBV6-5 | CASRPRGYQETQYF
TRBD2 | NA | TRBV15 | CATSAQLAGGAYEQYF
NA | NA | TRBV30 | CAWSGEGSYNSPLHF
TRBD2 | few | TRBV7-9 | CASMGTSGGDTGELFF
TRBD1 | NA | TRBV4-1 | CASSQRTGGNEQFF
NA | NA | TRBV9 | CASSVGGNGQYF
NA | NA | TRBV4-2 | CASTYLTFWAFF
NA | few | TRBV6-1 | CASRSVSGNTIYF
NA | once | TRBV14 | CASSQTGYNSPLHF
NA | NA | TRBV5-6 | CASSLDRSPTVNEKLFF
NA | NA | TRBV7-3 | CASSLFPGYEQYF